The subject of this entry is one TCR beta chain. This sample stems from a study of blood T cell repertoires in COVID-19. The assay was immunoSEQ multiplex PCR, and TCRdb's table has in-frame clones only and misses some. The repertoire holds some 270,000 clones, with nearly 90% as singletons. Looked up from germline, CDR1 is MNHNS and CDR2 is SASEGT. Trimming at V came to 2 bases and at J to 8 bases, leaving 9 bases not matched to a gene. The CDR3 contains 16 residues. The chain carries TRBV6-1 and TRBJ2-1, with 10 bases matching TRBD2. This TCR derives from a woman aged 55-69 years with COVID-19, enrolled during active disease. Sequenced input: peripheral blood. CDR3 loop: CASSEQSGGAGDEQFF. The CDR3 nucleotides read TGTGCCAGCAGTGAACAAAGCGGGGGGGCCGGCGATGAGCAGTTCTTC.